The TCR beta chain under discussion was sequenced for a study of tissue T cells after allogeneic stem cell transplantation (dated by TCRdb to between 2021 and 2024). About the full investigation: The study profiled TCR beta repertoires across many tissues from research autopsies of patients with and without GVHD, plus mouse models of GVHD. On the human side, the study was prospective and observational, with no blinding or randomization. Beyond this particular receptor, the publication reports: Within patients, how anatomically similar tissues were was a major factor shaping TCR repertoire composition, regardless of disease or transplant status. The study did not determine which tissue TCRs were alloreactive or antigen-specific, and some clones might have been persisting host cells. In both patients and mice, T cells from blood and spleen covered only a limited part of the TCR repertoire found in tissues. The patient cohort was small and varied clinically, and sampling depth was recognized as a limitation. Only a few T cell clones appeared in more than one patient, yet motif-based clustering showed tissue-specific repertoire signatures that were shared between patients.

V loses 4 bases at its end and J loses 0 bases; junction bases beyond the gene matches: 6. Inclusive of the bounding cysteine and phenylalanine, the CDR3 is 16 residues long. Part of the CDR3 DNA is given, 45 bases translated from base 1. Based on the germline V gene (reference sequence), the CDR1 and CDR2 sequences are SNHLY and FYNGKV. A remark on this clone: There is no known antigen for this receptor. Because the receptor is murine, the gene names and germline sequences shown are mouse ones. The CDR3 is cut off 1 residue early in the read; its end comes from the germline J gene.

Library construction relied on the immunoSEQ multiplex PCR assay. Adaptive Biotechnologies performed the TCRbeta CDR3 sequencing at survey depth and reported CDR3 sequences, V/J genes, productive frequency and template counts. Amplification of TCR beta CDR3 regions was performed from genomic DNA rather than from RNA. As for the authors' bioinformatics: Jensen-Shannon divergence was used to quantify pairwise repertoire overlap between tissues, with a value of 1 meaning complete divergence and a value of 0 meaning identical repertoires. Based on pairwise JSD values, tissues were grouped by single-linkage agglomerative hierarchical clustering, and the results were shown as dendrograms. GLIPH2 was applied to all patient samples using simulation_depth 1000, kmer_min_depth 3, and cdr3_length_cutoff 8, and only groups with more than two unique CDR3s were retained. In a standardized tissue-overlap score, Jaccard GLIPH-group overlap across patients was extrapolated to a standard repertoire size of 1000 clones. Linear mixed-effect models, with tissue as a fixed effect and individual as a random effect, were used to test how diversity related to clinical or experimental variables. TCRdb stores this immuneACCESS table with in-frame sequences only. Part of the clones is absent; in the studies checked, under half of the shortfall reflects unresolved V genes, and no reason is known for the rest. The D gene and trimming were derived from the DNA, and the V and J assignments and clone size from that table. The sample yields some 48,000 clones; approximately 70% were counted once. Together, the top ten hold approximately 0.5% of the sample.

Sequences were obtained from sorted cells pooled from one or two spleens. This receptor was obtained from a pool of C57BL/6 mice in good health. The chain joins TRBV3 to TRBJ2-3, with TRBD2 matching 8 junction bases. CDR3 region: CASSSLGAPSAETLYF. The sequenced CDR3 bases are TGTGCCAGCAGCTCACTGGGGGCTCCTAGTGCAGAAACGCTGTAT.